A selection of T cell receptor beta chains follows, all from one sample in a study of cytomegalovirus exposure and HLA in healthy donors. Here immunoSEQ multiplex PCR was the method, and the copy in TCRdb shows in-frame clones only, minus some. Among more than 150,000 clones, around three quarters were seen once, and the ten largest hold about 0.7%. Material: PBMCs. The receptors shown here come from a boy aged 5 to 17 in good health and CMV-seronegative. The CDR3 runs from the conserved cysteine through the conserved F or W. A D gene is named only where the DNA matches it firmly. Only part of the rows carry a size: once, few, many, or a class if the clone is expanded.

V gene,J gene,D gene,clone size,CDR3 DNA,CDR3 protein
TRBV20-1,TRBJ2-2,.,.,TGCAGTGCTAGCTATTCCGGGGAGCTGTTTTTT,CSASYSGELFF
TRBV14,TRBJ2-1,TRBD2,.,TGTGCCAGCAGCCAAGACACGGGAGGACTCTACAATGAGCAGTTCTTC,CASSQDTGGLYNEQFF
TRBV25-1,TRBJ1-4,TRBD1,.,TGTGCCAGCTCGCCGGGACAGGGTCGAGAAAAACTGTTTTTT,CASSPGQGREKLFF
TRBV10-3,TRBJ1-6,TRBD1,.,TGTGCCACCCTACCGGGACAGGGGGTCATTCCCCTCCACTTT,CATLPGQGVIPLHF
TRBV6-6,TRBJ2-2,TRBD2,few,TGTGCCAGCAGGAGACTAGCGGATAACACCGGGGAGCTGTTTTTT,CASRRLADNTGELFF
TRBV30,TRBJ1-1,.,.,TGTGCCACGACCGGACAGCTTGGGTTTCGAGGGCTCTTT,CATTGQLGFRGLF
TRBV5-5,TRBJ2-1,TRBD2,few,TGTGCCAGCAGCTTTTTAGCGGGGGGGATTTACAATGAGCAGTTCTTC,CASSFLAGGIYNEQFF
TRBV5-1,TRBJ2-3,TRBD2,.,TGCGCCAGCAGCTGGATGACTAGCGGGGGGGCTTACGGCACAGATACGCAGTATTTT,CASSWMTSGGAYGTDTQYF
TRBV18,TRBJ1-1,TRBD1,.,TGTGCCAGCTCACCACAGGGACAGGGCGCTGAAGCTTTCTTT,CASSPQGQGAEAFF
TRBV25-1,TRBJ2-7,TRBD1,.,TGTGCCAGCAGTCCCAACCCGGTGACAGGGGGGGATTACGAGCAGTACTTC,CASSPNPVTGGDYEQYF
TRBV19,TRBJ2-7,.,.,TGTGCCAGTAGTATTAGTTCGGTGGCCTACGAGCAGTACTTC,CASSISSVAYEQYF